Presented here are 18 T cell receptor beta chains from one specimen sequenced in a study of blood T cell repertoires in COVID-19 (dated by TCRdb to 2018 to 2020). Library construction relied on the immunoSEQ multiplex PCR assay. TCRdb stores this immuneACCESS table with in-frame sequences only. Part of the clones is absent; in the studies checked, under half of the shortfall reflects unresolved V genes, and no reason is known for the rest. The sample profile shows about 300,000 clones; around 89% of them were found once. The top ten clonotypes cover 1.5% to 2% of the sample. Source material: peripheral blood. These receptors were obtained from a woman aged 30 to 39 with COVID-19, enrolled during active disease.

This clone is a singleton in its sample. The junction shows a germline mismatch at one end, possibly a read error. The chain uses TRBV7-7 and TRBJ2-5; D is undetermined. CDR3 length: 14 amino acids. CDR1 is SSHAT and CDR2 is FNYEAQ in the germline V gene (reference sequence). DNA for the CDR3: TGTGCTAGCAGCTTAACGCAGGCCCAAGAGACCCAGTACTTC. Its translation: CASSLTQAQETQYF.

V gene TRBV6-5 combines with J gene TRBJ1-1; weak D call: TRBD1 (5 bases). The CDR3 has 13 amino acids. Trimming took off 10 bases at V and 0 bases at J, with 12 bases between the two ends. Germline values: CDR1 MNHEY, CDR2 SVGAGI. This CDR3 reads CATGGHMNTEAFF. CDR3 sequence (DNA): TGTGCCACCGGCGGACACATGAACACTGAAGCTTTCTTT.

The chain joins TRBV7-9 to TRBJ1-1; D gene uncertain. The ends were cut back, 2 bases at V and 1 base at J, with 11 bases in the middle. The germline CDR1 and CDR2 sequences are SEHNR and FQNEAQ (reference sequence). There are 15 residues in the CDR3. The CDR3: CASSLRSSANTEAFF. In DNA form, the CDR3 reads TGTGCCAGCAGCTTAAGATCCAGTGCGAACACTGAAGCTTTCTTT.

This chain uses TRBV15 with TRBJ2-5; TRBD1 aligns across 7 bases. V lost 4 bases to trimming and J lost 4 bases; unmatched junction nucleotides: 9. The CDR3 runs to 15 residues. Germline values: CDR1 LNHNV, CDR2 YYDKDF (reference sequence). The CDR3 DNA follows: TGTGCCACCAGCATAAGGGACAGTTCAGGAGAGACCCAGTACTTC. It translates to CATSIRDSSGETQYF.

The gene calls are TRBV2 and TRBJ2-3, with a tentative D call TRBD2 (6 bases). The V gene's germline CDR1 is SNHLY and CDR2 FYNNEI. The CDR3 consists of 14 residues. The V end was cut by 4 bases, the J end by 1 base, with 9 bases between. DNA for the CDR3: TGTGCCAGCAGTGTGGGGGGTGGCACAGATACGCAGTATTTT. Amino acid sequence: CASSVGGGTDTQYF.

This chain links TRBV7-6 with TRBJ1-5; a weak D match, TRBD1 (5 bases). The CDR3 spans 16 residues. Germline V CDR1 and CDR2: SGHVS, FNYEAQ. V was trimmed by 1 base and J by 1 base, leaving 11 bases between them. CDR3 DNA sequence: TGTGCCAGCAGCTTAGGGCAGGGTAACAGCAATCAGCCCCAGCATTTT. Its protein is CASSLGQGNSNQPQHF.

This clone has a handful of counts. The V gene is TRBV7-9, the J gene TRBJ1-1; TRBD1 is a possible D gene (5 bases). CDR1 is SEHNR, CDR2 FQNEAQ, per germline (reference sequence). The V gene lost 3 bases and the J gene lost 3 bases, with 11 bases spanning the gap. This CDR3 region has 14 residues. The CDR3 nucleotides read TGTGCCAGCAGCTTGGGCAGGGTCTACACTGAAGCTTTCTTT. It is translated as CASSLGRVYTEAFF.

This chain joins TRBV2 and TRBJ2-5, with D hard to call. The CDR3 covers 15 residues. Trimming removed 1 base from V and 1 base from J, with 10 bases in between. Germline assignment: CDR1 SNHLY and CDR2 FYNNEI. Here the CDR3 reads CASSEDSLGQETQYF. CDR3 coding DNA: TGTGCCAGCAGTGAAGACAGTTTGGGCCAAGAGACCCAGTACTTC.

The chain is built from TRBV7-2 and TRBJ1-3; tentatively, D is TRBD1 (6 bases). The CDR3 has 15 amino acids. Germline V gene data show CDR1 as SGHTA and CDR2 as FQGNSA. The V end lost 6 bases, the J end lost 0 bases, and 12 bases lay between the germline ends. The CDR3 sequence is CASSMGGGSGNTIYF. The CDR3, as DNA: TGTGCCAGCAGTATGGGAGGGGGCTCTGGAAACACCATATATTTT.

The chain joins TRBV20-1 to TRBJ1-2; perhaps TRBD1 as D (6 bases). CDR1 DFQATT and CDR2 SNEGSKA come from the germline V gene (reference sequence). V dropped 2 bases and J dropped 6 bases, with 7 bases sitting between them. CDR3 length: 11 residues. CDR3 residues: CSARRTDGYTF. The CDR3 DNA follows: TGCAGTGCTAGAAGGACAGATGGCTACACCTTC.

This clone was seen just once. This chain uses TRBV7-2 with TRBJ2-3; 8 bases line up with TRBD2. The CDR3 contains 15 residues. CDR1 and CDR2 from the germline V gene are SGHTA and FQGNSA. The J segment lost 1 base and the V segment lost 8 bases, leaving 8 bases of the junction unmatched. CDR3 sequence: CASARGSGGTDTQYF. CDR3 nucleotides: TGTGCCAGCGCCCGAGGTAGCGGGGGCACAGATACGCAGTATTTT.

The chain has TRBV29-1 and TRBJ1-2; a weak D match, TRBD1 (6 bases). The CDR3 totals 15 residues. V was clipped by 2 bases and J by 1 base, with 14 bases between them. Germline loops: CDR1 SQVTM, CDR2 ANQGSEA. The DNA of the CDR3 is TGCAGCGTTGAAAGGCGGCAGGGGTATAACTATGGCTACACCTTC. This codes for CSVERRQGYNYGYTF.

This clone appeared many times. V usage is TRBV3-1 (or the pseudogene TRBV3-2) and J usage is TRBJ2-1, with D uncertain. The CDR3 has 14 residues. Germline assignment: CDR1 LGHDT and CDR2 YNNKEL (reference sequence). V was clipped by 0 bases and J by 4 bases, with 7 bases between them. CDR3 nucleotides: TGTGCCAGCAGCCAAGAGACTTTGTACAATGAGCAGTTCTTC. Amino acids: CASSQETLYNEQFF.

The chain combines TRBV13 with TRBJ2-7, with 8 nucleotides matching TRBD2. CDR1 is PRHDT, CDR2 FYEKMQ, per germline (reference sequence). The CDR3 is 14 amino acids. The V segment lost 4 bases and the J segment 2 bases; nucleotides outside the gene matches: 4. The CDR3 DNA reads as TGTGCCAGCAGCTACGGGGGGGGGCCCTACGAGCAGTACGTC. This codes for CASSYGGGPYEQYV.

The sample holds one count of this clone. The chain recombines TRBV6-5 with TRBJ1-1, with D possibly TRBD1 on 6 matching bases. The V and J ends lost 2 bases and 11 bases respectively, with 21 bases between them. Germline V gene data show CDR1 as MNHEY and CDR2 as SVGAGI. The CDR3 is 15 amino acids. CDR3 sequence: CASSYGRPSQGMAFF. Written as DNA, the CDR3 is TGTGCCAGCAGTTACGGCCGACCAAGTCAGGGGATGGCTTTCTTT.

The chain is built from TRBV5-4 and TRBJ2-5; 8 bases match TRBD1. The germline gives CDR1 SGHNT, CDR2 YYREEE (reference sequence). This CDR3 region has 13 residues. V lost 4 bases to trimming and J lost 4 bases; unmatched junction nucleotides: 3. DNA for the CDR3: TGTGCCAGCAGCATTGGACAGGGAGAGACCCAGTACTTC. Its protein product is CASSIGQGETQYF.

The CDR3 DNA sequence: TGCGCCAGCAGCCAAGATTCGCAGAACTATGGCTACACCTTC. Protein product: CASSQDSQNYGYTF. This sequence joins TRBV4-3 and TRBJ1-2; no firm D call. With 0 bases removed from V and 2 bases from J, the gap between germline ends came to 7 bases. Germline values: CDR1 LGHNA, CDR2 YSLEER. This CDR3 region has 14 residues.

This sequence joins TRBV6-5 and TRBJ1-5; the D gene is possibly TRBD1 (6 bases). The CDR3 length is 14 residues. The V gene lost 10 bases and the J gene lost 0 bases, with 13 bases spanning the gap. Germline V lookup: CDR1 MNHEY, CDR2 SVGAGI. DNA of the CDR3: TGTGCCACCAGAACAGGGAATAGCAATCAGCCCCAGCATTTT. It is translated as CATRTGNSNQPQHF.